These T cell receptor beta chains were read from a single sample in a study of blood T cell repertoires in COVID-19. TCRdb's table, derived via immunoSEQ multiplex PCR, lists solely in-frame clones and lacks some. The data hold tens of thousands of clones, with over 80% observed a single time. The sample comprised peripheral blood. The receptors were sampled from a man aged 45-60 years with active COVID-19. Both conserved end residues are part of each CDR3. The D gene is left open where the match is weak. Size is omitted from some rows. Given values are once, few, many or a class for expanded clones.

TRBJ2-7 - TRBV11-3 - TGTGCCAGCAGCTTTTCAGGGGTGGTAGGTACCTACGAGCAGTACTTC CASSFSGVVGTYEQYF
TRBJ1-1 - TRBV28 - TGTGCCAGCAGGCCGAGCCTGAACACTGAAGCTTTCTTT CASRPSLNTEAFF
TRBJ2-3 - TRBV7-6 - TGTGCCAGCAGCTTATCCTCGACAGGAGATACGCAGTATTTT CASSLSSTGDTQYF
TRBJ2-4 - TRBV5-1 TRBD2 TGCGCCAGCAGCCTCGGACTAGCGGGGGTGATTGACATTCAGTACTTC CASSLGLAGVIDIQYF
TRBJ2-3 - TRBV5-6 - TGTGCCAGCAGCTTCCGAGCGGGTTTCACAGATACGCAGTATTTT CASSFRAGFTDTQYF
TRBJ2-3 once TRBV19 TRBD1 TGTGCCAGTAGTATTAGCTCAGGACAGGGGAGCACAGATACGCAGTATTTT CASSISSGQGSTDTQYF
TRBJ1-5 - TRBV19 TRBD1 TGTGCCACCAGACCCCTGAAAGGGGGCGCAAACAATCAGCCCCAGCATTTT CATRPLKGGANNQPQHF
TRBJ1-2 - TRBV4-3 - TGCGCCAGCAGCCAAGGCGTGACAGGCCAAGAGAACTATAACTATGGCTACACCTTC CASSQGVTGQENYNYGYTF
TRBJ2-5 - TRBV18 - TGTGCCAGCTCCCAGGGTCGGCAAGAGACCCAGTACTTC CASSQGRQETQYF
TRBJ2-7 - TRBV7-9 - TGTGCCAGCAGCTCGCCCAAACTAGCAGCCTACGAGCAGTACTTC CASSSPKLAAYEQYF
TRBJ1-1 - TRBV9 TRBD1 TGTGCCAGCAGCTTAGGGACAGCGAACACTGAAGCTTTCTTT CASSLGTANTEAFF
TRBJ1-5 - TRBV28 - TGTGCCAGCAGTTTACCCAACAGGGTACGGAGCAATCAGCCCCAGCATTTT CASSLPNRVRSNQPQHF
TRBJ1-2 few TRBV6-5 TRBD1 TGTGCCAGCAGCAAGACAGGGGATAGGGGCTACACCTTC CASSKTGDRGYTF
TRBJ1-6 - TRBV11-3 - TGTGCCAGCAGCCTTTATGGGCCCAATTCACCCCTCCACTTT CASSLYGPNSPLHF
TRBJ1-1 - TRBV9 - TGTGCCAGCAGCGGCGACAGGACGAACACTGAAGCTTTCTTT CASSGDRTNTEAFF
TRBJ1-1 - TRBV3-1/TRBV3-2 TRBD1 TGTGCCAGCAGTCCACCGGGACAGGGGAGGAACACTGAAGCTTTCTTT CASSPPGQGRNTEAFF
TRBJ2-3 - TRBV5-1 TRBD2 TGCGCCAGCAGCTTCGCGGGAGTAACAGATACGCAGTATTTT CASSFAGVTDTQYF
TRBJ2-1 - TRBV25-1 TRBD2 TGTGCCAGCAGGGACGCGGGAGGGCCGTATGAGCAGTTCTTC CASRDAGGPYEQFF
TRBJ2-7 - TRBV6-5 - TGTGCCAGCCAAGTAATGGCTGCAGGCCATTACGAGCAGTACTTC CASQVMAAGHYEQYF
TRBJ1-5 - TRBV6-2/TRBV6-3 - TGTGCCAGCAGCCCCATTAGCAATCAGCCCCAGCATTTT CASSPISNQPQHF
TRBJ2-7 medium-sized TRBV7-9 TRBD2 TGTGCCAGCAGCTTAGCGGGAGGGAGGGCTGAGCAGTACTTC CASSLAGGRAEQYF
TRBJ2-2 - TRBV27 - TGTGCCAGCAGTTCCGGGACTCGCACCGGGGAGCTGTTTTTT CASSSGTRTGELFF